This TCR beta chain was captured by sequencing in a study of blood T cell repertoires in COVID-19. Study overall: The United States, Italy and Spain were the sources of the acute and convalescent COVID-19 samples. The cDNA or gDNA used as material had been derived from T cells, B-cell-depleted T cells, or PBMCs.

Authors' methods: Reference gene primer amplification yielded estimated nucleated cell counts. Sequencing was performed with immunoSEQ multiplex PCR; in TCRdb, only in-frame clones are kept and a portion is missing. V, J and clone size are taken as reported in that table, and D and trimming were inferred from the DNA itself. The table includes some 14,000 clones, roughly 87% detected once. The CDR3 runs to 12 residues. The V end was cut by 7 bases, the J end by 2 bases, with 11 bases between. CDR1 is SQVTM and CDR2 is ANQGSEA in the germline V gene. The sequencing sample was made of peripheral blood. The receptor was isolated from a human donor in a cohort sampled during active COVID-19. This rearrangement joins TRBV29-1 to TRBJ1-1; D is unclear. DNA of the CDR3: TGCAGCGCCGGGAAACATAACACTGAAGCTTTCTTT. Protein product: CSAGKHNTEAFF.